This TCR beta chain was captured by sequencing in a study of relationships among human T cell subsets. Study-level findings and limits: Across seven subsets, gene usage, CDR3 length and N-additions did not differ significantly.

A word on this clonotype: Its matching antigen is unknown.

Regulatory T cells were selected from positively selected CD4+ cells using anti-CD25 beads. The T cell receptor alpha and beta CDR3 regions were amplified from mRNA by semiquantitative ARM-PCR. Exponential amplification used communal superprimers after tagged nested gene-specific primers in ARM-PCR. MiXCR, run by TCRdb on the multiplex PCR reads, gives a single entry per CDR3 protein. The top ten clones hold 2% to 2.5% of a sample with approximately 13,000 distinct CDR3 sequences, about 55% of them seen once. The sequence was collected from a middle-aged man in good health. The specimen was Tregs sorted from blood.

The CDR3 nucleotides read TGTGCCAGCACAGGGGGCCGTAACATTCAGTACTTC. It codes for CASTGGRNIQYF. V is TRBV28 and J is TRBJ2-4, with 8 bases lining up with TRBD1. Germline V gene data show CDR1 as MDHEN and CDR2 as SYDVKM. The junction had 3 bases not matched to a gene; V was cut back by 7 bases and J by 7 bases. The CDR3 has 12 residues.